The entry that follows covers one T cell receptor (beta chain) sequence. Its specificity is unknown. Sequencing was performed with immunoSEQ multiplex PCR; in TCRdb, only in-frame clones are kept and a portion is missing. The profile shows 75,000 to 100,000 clones, approximately 92% of them singletons. The record originates from a study of T cell responses to AZD1222 COVID-19 vaccine. General observations from the study: The study reported that nearly half of spike-specific TCRs target unmutated variant regions. Clonal diversity was possibly underestimated, and the donors were mostly white British, with more females. Among those given AZD1222, only 5 to 7 were seropositive at baseline. Repertoires were obtained solely post-peak T cell response.

Trimming removed 5 bases from V and 3 bases from J, with 9 bases in between. Germline assignment: CDR1 SGHKS and CDR2 YYEKEE (reference sequence). This CDR3 is 13 amino acids long. This material consisted of peripheral blood, taken on day 0 of AZD1222 vaccination. The chain joins TRBV5-5 to TRBJ1-5; D ambiguous. The receptor's source is an adult in good health. CDR3 sequence: CASRVQLNQPQHF. The CDR3 DNA sequence: TGTGCCAGCAGGGTACAGCTCAATCAGCCCCAGCATTTT.